What follows are 21 T cell receptor beta chains derived from one specimen sequenced in a study of cytomegalovirus exposure and HLA in healthy donors. Researchers ran the PCR with 60 Vbeta and 13 Jbeta primers. Generated by immunoSEQ multiplex PCR, the TCRdb table keeps only in-frame clones and is missing some. The table lists about 270,000 clones, around 66% of them singletons. Source material: PBMCs. Receptors originate from a female donor in good health and CMV-seronegative.

The chain combines TRBV6-5 with TRBJ1-6; D is possibly TRBD1 (5 bases). The CDR3 runs 14 residues. CDR1 and CDR2 (germline): MNHEY, SVGAGI. V was clipped by 6 bases and J by 9 bases, with 15 bases between them. CDR3 protein: CASSQTAGGSPLHF. In nucleotides, the CDR3 is TGTGCCAGCAGCCAGACAGCGGGGGGTTCACCCCTCCACTTT.

This clone has only a few counts. The CDR3 region is CASTSGTGVVDTQYF. CDR3 nucleotides: TGCGCCAGCACCTCCGGGACAGGGGTTGTGGATACGCAGTATTTT. This rearrangement joins TRBV5-1 to TRBJ2-3; 10 nucleotides agree with TRBD1. J lost 6 bases, V lost 6 bases, and 10 bases had no gene match. Germline V CDR1 and CDR2: SGHRS, YFSETQ. CDR3 size: 15 residues.

The chain recombines TRBV28 with TRBJ2-3; 10 bases fit TRBD2. CDR3 length: 17 residues. The germline gives CDR1 MDHEN, CDR2 SYDVKM. V shed 1 base and J 3 bases; nucleotides not matched to a gene: 7. The CDR3 reads CASSLSILAGDTDTQYF. In nucleotides, the CDR3 is TGTGCCAGCAGTTTATCTATCCTAGCGGGAGATACAGATACGCAGTATTTT.

This clone appeared a single time. The same CDR3 also results from other DNA sequences found in this sample. This rearrangement joins TRBV19 to TRBJ1-1; D remains ambiguous. Germline lookup yields CDR1 LNHDA and CDR2 SQIVND (reference sequence). The V end lost 3 bases, the J end lost 0 bases, and 5 bases lay between the germline ends. This CDR3 has 13 amino acids. The CDR3 DNA sequence: TGTGCCAGTAGTATCAGGATGAACACTGAAGCTTTCTTT. This translates into CASSIRMNTEAFF.

The sample holds a few counts of this clone. CDR3 bases: TGTGCCAGCAGTGGGGGTGCGGGACAGAATCAGCCCCAGCATTTT. Its protein product is CASSGGAGQNQPQHF. V is TRBV6-1 and J is TRBJ1-5; TRBD1 agrees at 7 bases. There are 15 residues in the CDR3. Germline V lookup: CDR1 MNHNS, CDR2 SASEGT. J was trimmed by 4 bases and V by 4 bases; bases with no gene match: 7.

This rearrangement joins TRBV2 to TRBJ2-7; 7 bases are a match to TRBD2. The CDR3 runs 14 residues. CDR1 is SNHLY, CDR2 FYNNEI, per germline. J was trimmed by 2 bases and V by 9 bases; bases with no gene match: 10. CDR3 in amino acids: CARGGNANPYEQYF. The CDR3 DNA reads as TGTGCCAGGGGGGGGAACGCAAACCCCTACGAGCAGTACTTC.

A remark on this clone: At one end, the junction sequence differs from germline, possibly due to a read error. The chain employs TRBV7-6 and TRBJ1-3; D is possibly TRBD1 (6 bases). The CDR3 length is 18 residues. Looked up from germline, CDR1 is SGHVS and CDR2 is FNYEAQ. CDR3 DNA: TGTGCCAGCAGTTCTCTTTGGTCGAGGGGGATCTCTGGAAACATCATATATTTT. This gives the protein CASSSLWSRGISGNIIYF. The variable domain in full, with the rest retrieved from reference TRBV7-6 and TRBJ1-3, is GAGVSQSPRYKVTKRGQDVALRCDPISGHVSLYWYRQALGQGPEFLTYFNYEAQQDKSGLPNDRFSAERPEGSISTLTIQRTEQRDSAMYRCASSSLWSRGISGNIIYFGEGSWLTVV.

V and J are TRBV5-1 and TRBJ2-1; 8 bases align to TRBD2. V lost 4 bases, J lost 2 bases, and 5 bases stayed unmatched. The germline V gene has CDR1 SGHRS and CDR2 YFSETQ. The CDR3 is 15 amino acids. This CDR3 reads CASSQTSGTYNEQFF. The CDR3 DNA is TGCGCCAGCAGCCAAACTAGCGGAACCTACAATGAGCAGTTCTTC.

This chain connects TRBV7-7 to TRBJ2-7, with 11 bases lining up with TRBD2. This CDR3 has 13 amino acids. J gave up 7 bases and V 1 base, and 0 bases lay outside the gene matches. Germline CDR1 reads SSHAT; CDR2 reads FNYEAQ (reference sequence). The DNA for the CDR3 is TGTGCCAGCAGCTTAGGACTAGCGGGAGAGCAGTACTTC. This codes for CASSLGLAGEQYF.

This clone has just a few counts. The V and J genes are TRBV4-1 and TRBJ1-2, with 9 positions matching TRBD1. The CDR3 is 14 amino acids. Germline CDR1 is MGHRA and CDR2 is YSYEKL. With V trimmed by 3 bases and J by 6 bases, 5 bases remained unmatched. The CDR3 here is CASSQTGTGNGYTF. The CDR3 nucleotides read TGCGCCAGCAGCCAGACTGGGACAGGGAATGGCTACACCTTC.

The chain carries TRBV5-1 and TRBJ1-4, with 7 bases fitting TRBD1. Germline-derived CDR1 and CDR2 are SGHRS and YFSETQ. The V segment lost 1 base and the J segment 5 bases; nucleotides outside the gene matches: 5. This CDR3 is built from 15 residues. CDR3 nucleotide sequence: TGCGCCAGCAGCTTGACAGGGGAAGGGAATGAAAAACTGTTTTTT. Translating gives CASSLTGEGNEKLFF. Based on the CDR3 plus reference TRBV5-1 and TRBJ1-4, the full variable domain is KAGVTQTPRYLIKTRGQQVTLSCSPISGHRSVSWYQQTPGQGLQFLFEYFSETQRNKGNFPGRFSGRQFSNSRSEMNVSTLELGDSALYLCASSLTGEGNEKLFFGSGTQLSVL.

This clone was counted between two and nine times. The chain employs TRBV7-9 and TRBJ2-7; D might be TRBD1 (5 bases). Trimming took off 1 base at V and 4 bases at J, with 14 bases between the two ends. The CDR3 sequence is 15 residues long. Germline-derived CDR1 and CDR2 are SEHNR and FQNEAQ (reference sequence). CDR3 loop: CASSLGAGLTYEQYF. The CDR3 nucleotides read TGTGCCAGCAGCTTAGGAGCAGGGTTGACGTACGAGCAGTACTTC.

V and J are TRBV5-6 and TRBJ2-1; 7 bases line up with TRBD1. This CDR3 is built from 15 residues. J was trimmed by 8 bases and V by 3 bases; bases with no gene match: 11. The germline V gene encodes CDR1 SGHDT and CDR2 YYEEEE. The CDR3 bases are TGTGCCAGCAGCTCAACAGCTCAGGGGGACGATGAGCAGTTCTTC. It is translated as CASSSTAQGDDEQFF.

This clone was observed a handful of times. V usage is TRBV19 and J usage is TRBJ2-5; D might be TRBD2 (6 bases). CDR1 and CDR2 from the germline V gene are LNHDA and SQIVND (reference sequence). Trimming removed 3 bases at V and 7 bases at J, with 24 bases between. This CDR3 is 17 amino acids long. CDR3 region: CASSIPAPGTAARTQYF. In nucleotides, the CDR3 is TGTGCCAGTAGTATTCCGGCCCCCGGGACTGCCGCACGGACCCAGTACTTC.

This clone was seen just once. The chain couples TRBV5-1 to TRBJ2-3; the match to TRBD1 covers 11 bases. V gave up 1 base and J gave up 5 bases; unmatched junction bases: 12. The CDR3 is made up of 18 amino acids. Germline lookup yields CDR1 SGHRS and CDR2 YFSETQ. The DNA of the CDR3 is TGCGCCAGCAGCTTGACTTTCACAGGACAGGGGGCGAGAGATACGCAGTATTTT. Translated: CASSLTFTGQGARDTQYF.

Only a few counts were recorded for this clone. The DNA for the CDR3 is TGTGCCAGCAGCACCCCTGAGGGACAGGGAAAAGAGACCCAGTACTTC. Its protein product is CASSTPEGQGKETQYF. This rearrangement joins TRBV28 to TRBJ2-5, with 9 bases that match TRBD1. This CDR3 has 16 amino acids. V dropped 6 bases and J dropped 3; count of bases not matched to a gene: 11. CDR1 is MDHEN and CDR2 is SYDVKM in the germline V gene.

V usage is TRBV10-3 and J usage is TRBJ1-3, with D uncertain. Looked up from germline, CDR1 is ENHRY and CDR2 is SYGVKD. V lost 5 bases and J 7 bases, leaving 6 bases between the germline ends. This CDR3 region has 11 residues. As DNA, the CDR3 is TGTGCCATCAGTTCGGGGAACACCATATATTTT. Translation: CAISSGNTIYF.

The rearrangement joins TRBV28 to TRBJ1-1; TRBD1 might be the D (6 bases). In germline, CDR1 is MDHEN, CDR2 SYDVKM. Trimming took off 7 bases at V and 7 bases at J, with 16 bases between the two ends. The CDR3 covers 13 residues. The CDR3 region is CASTVPGRGEAFF. As DNA, the CDR3 is TGTGCCAGCACCGTCCCCGGCAGGGGTGAAGCTTTCTTT.

The gene calls are TRBV9 and TRBJ2-1, with 9 bases identical to TRBD2. This CDR3 has 15 amino acids. The trim removed 3 bases at V and 8 bases at J, leaving 9 bases unmatched. Germline CDR1 SGDLS, CDR2 YYNGEE. The CDR3 bases are TGTGCCAGCAGCGGGACTAGCGCCGGTTACCATGAGCAGTTCTTC. Amino acid sequence: CASSGTSAGYHEQFF.

This clone showed up just once. One end of the junction does not line up with germline, which may come from a read error. The rearrangement joins TRBV4-2 to TRBJ2-3; 7 nucleotides agree with TRBD2. The CDR3 extends over 15 amino acids. The V gene's germline CDR1 is LGHNA and CDR2 YNFKEQ. Here the CDR3 DNA reads TGTGCCAGCGGCCAAGGACTAGTCACCACAGATACGCAGTATTTT. Translating gives CASGQGLVTTDTQYF.

CDR3 nucleotides: TGCGCCAGCAGCTCTAGCGGGAGTGGGGCAGATACGCAGTATTTT. Translation gives CASSSSGSGADTQYF. This sequence joins TRBV5-1 and TRBJ2-3, with TRBD2 matching 10 bases. Germline CDR1 SGHRS, CDR2 YFSETQ. Trimming took 3 bases from V and 4 from J; bases not matched to a gene: 5. The CDR3 extends over 15 amino acids.